The 30 T cell receptor beta chains given below trace back to one sample, sequenced in a study of blood T cell repertoires in COVID-19. Sequencing was performed with immunoSEQ multiplex PCR; in TCRdb, only in-frame clones are kept and a portion is missing. The sample includes about 140,000 clones, 75% to 80% of them seen just once. Sequenced sample: PBMCs or T cells enriched from blood (not recorded which). The receptors originated from a woman in her fifties or sixties who had recovered from COVID-19.

The rearrangement joins TRBV4-1 to TRBJ1-5; D is unresolved. The CDR3 is made up of 15 amino acids. Germline V lookup: CDR1 MGHRA, CDR2 YSYEKL. V lost 1 base and J lost 1, with 8 bases in between. The CDR3 sequence is CASSQGGGSNQPQHF. The CDR3 bases are TGCGCCAGCAGCCAAGGAGGAGGGAGCAATCAGCCCCAGCATTTT.

V and J are TRBV27 and TRBJ1-6, with unresolved D. Germline lookup yields CDR1 MNHEY and CDR2 SMNVEV (reference sequence). The V end was cut by 3 bases, the J end by 0 bases, with 3 bases between. CDR3 length: 14 amino acids. CDR3 residues: CASSFSSYNSPLHF. CDR3 DNA sequence: TGTGCCAGCAGTTTCAGCTCCTATAATTCACCCCTCCACTTT.

Only one count was recorded for this clone. The V call is TRBV19, the J call TRBJ2-5, with 7 bases matching TRBD2. The CDR3 has 13 amino acids. V trimming: 7 bases; J trimming: 5 bases; junction bases outside the gene matches: 7. The V gene's germline CDR1 is LNHDA and CDR2 SQIVND (reference sequence). CDR3 DNA sequence: TGTGCCAGTAATTTGGGGGAGGGGGAGACCCAGTACTTC. Amino acids: CASNLGEGETQYF.

This rearrangement joins TRBV29-1 to TRBJ2-7, with 7 positions matching TRBD1. The germline V gene has CDR1 SQVTM and CDR2 ANQGSEA. The CDR3 is made up of 14 amino acids. V lost 2 bases to trimming and J lost 6 bases; unmatched junction nucleotides: 10. This CDR3 is CSVEIETGFREQYF. The CDR3 bases are TGCAGCGTTGAAATAGAGACAGGGTTCCGCGAGCAGTACTTC.

The rearrangement links TRBV6-5 to TRBJ1-2; TRBD1 agrees at 9 bases. Germline V CDR1 and CDR2: MNHEY, SVGAGI. The CDR3 contains 13 residues. With 5 bases clipped from V and 7 bases from J, the junction kept 5 bases outside the gene matches. The CDR3, as DNA: TGTGCCAGCAGTAACGGACAGGGGTTTGGCTACACCTTC. Amino acid sequence: CASSNGQGFGYTF.

The gene calls are TRBV29-1 and TRBJ2-7, with unresolved D. This CDR3 region has 11 residues. Trimming took 5 bases from V and 2 from J, leaving 7 bases between them. Germline CDR1 and CDR2: SQVTM and ANQGSEA. The CDR3 sequence: CSVMFTYEQYF. The DNA for the CDR3 is TGCAGCGTTATGTTTACCTACGAGCAGTACTTC.

J is TRBJ1-5 and V is TRBV9; D is possibly TRBD1 (6 bases). CDR3 length: 14 amino acids. CDR1 and CDR2 from the germline V gene are SGDLS and YYNGEE. V shed 4 bases and J shed 5 bases, with 13 bases lying between them. CDR3 in DNA: TGTGCCAGCAGCCCACAGGGAGAGGATCAGCCCCAGCATTTT. This gives the protein CASSPQGEDQPQHF.

The genes are TRBV18 and TRBJ2-7; 11 nucleotides match TRBD2. CDR3 length: 13 residues. In germline, CDR1 is KGHSH, CDR2 LQKENI. The V segment lost 6 bases and the J segment 10 bases; nucleotides outside the gene matches: 8. The CDR3 spells CASSLAGGGVQYF. The CDR3 DNA sequence: TGTGCCAGCTCCCTAGCGGGAGGTGGCGTTCAGTACTTC.

The gene calls are TRBV30 and TRBJ2-1; D possibly corresponds to TRBD1 (6 bases). Trimming pared 5 bases from V and 6 bases from J, leaving 20 bases between. The length of the CDR3 is 15 residues. CDR1 and CDR2 from the germline V gene are GTSNPN and SVGIG (reference sequence). The CDR3 region has the DNA TGTGCCTGGGGTTCGGACAGACCTATGCTCAATGAGCAGTTCTTC. Its protein is CAWGSDRPMLNEQFF.

The V call is TRBV2, the J call TRBJ1-3; D is undetermined. Germline V gene sequence: CDR1 SNHLY, CDR2 FYNNEI. This CDR3 spans 13 amino acids. The V gene lost 7 bases and the J gene lost 3 bases, with 10 bases spanning the gap. The CDR3 is CASTNPVGNTIYF. Here the CDR3 DNA reads TGTGCCAGCACAAATCCGGTTGGAAACACCATATATTTT.

The chain is built from TRBV5-1 and TRBJ1-6; perhaps TRBD1 as D (6 bases). The CDR3 runs 16 residues. CDR1 is SGHRS, CDR2 YFSETQ, per germline. V was clipped by 5 bases and J by 5 bases, with 17 bases between them. CDR3 bases: TGCGCCAGCAGTCGAAACCGGGACAACGATAATTCACCCCTCCACTTT. Its translation is CASSRNRDNDNSPLHF.

The chain recombines TRBV9 with TRBJ1-1; 8 bases map to TRBD1. V was clipped by 3 bases and J by 1 base; unmatched bases: 5. The CDR3 runs to 15 residues. Germline CDR1 and CDR2: SGDLS and YYNGEE. The CDR3 is CASSETGDGNTEAFF. CDR3 DNA: TGTGCCAGCAGCGAGACAGGGGACGGGAACACTGAAGCTTTCTTT.

J is TRBJ2-4 and V is TRBV11-3; 10 positions match TRBD2. The CDR3 has 19 residues. Per the germline V gene, CDR1 is SGHNT and CDR2 is YENEEA. With 5 bases clipped from V and 8 bases from J, the junction kept 21 bases outside the gene matches. The CDR3 reads CASSPWTSGPTSQTHIQYF. CDR3 bases: TGTGCCAGCAGCCCGTGGACTAGCGGCCCTACTAGCCAAACTCACATTCAGTACTTC.

The V gene is TRBV5-1, the J gene TRBJ2-5; 11 bases are shared with TRBD1. V shed 4 bases and J 4 bases; nucleotides not matched to a gene: 6. This CDR3 has 15 residues. CDR1 SGHRS and CDR2 YFSETQ come from the germline V gene. The CDR3 DNA is TGCGCCAGCAGCCCCCGTGGGACAGGGGGAGAGACCCAGTACTTC. It codes for CASSPRGTGGETQYF.

This chain uses TRBV11-3 with TRBJ2-6; D is ambiguous. This CDR3 is 15 amino acids long. V dropped 4 bases and J dropped 0 bases, with 7 bases sitting between them. Looked up from germline, CDR1 is SGHNT and CDR2 is YENEEA. CDR3 coding DNA: TGTGCCAGCAGCTCACTGAGCTCTGGGGCCAACGTCCTGACTTTC. This encodes CASSSLSSGANVLTF.

This chain joins TRBV18 and TRBJ2-4; a possible D gene is TRBD2 (5 bases). The CDR3 contains 15 residues. The V end was cut by 0 bases, the J end by 9 bases, with 15 bases between. The germline V gene encodes CDR1 KGHSH and CDR2 LQKENI. In DNA, the CDR3 is TGTGCCAGCTCACCACCGGTGGGGATCCGGGGCATTCAGTACTTC. Translated, it gives CASSPPVGIRGIQYF.

The V gene is TRBV2, the J gene TRBJ1-5; D possibly corresponds to TRBD1 (5 bases). The length of the CDR3 is 14 residues. Germline V CDR1 and CDR2: SNHLY, FYNNEI. Trimming cost V 6 bases and J 1 base, with 10 bases left between them. CDR3 sequence: CASSLDRSNQPQHF. The CDR3 coding sequence is TGTGCCAGCAGCTTAGACAGAAGCAATCAGCCCCAGCATTTT.

V gene TRBV12-5 combines with J gene TRBJ2-1; possible D gene TRBD1, 5 bases. Germline CDR1 reads LGHNT; CDR2 reads FRNRAP. Trimming pared 7 bases from V and 6 bases from J, leaving 10 bases between. The CDR3 extends over 12 amino acids. The CDR3 loop reads CASDQGPNEQFF. CDR3 coding DNA: TGTGCTAGTGACCAGGGCCCCAATGAGCAGTTCTTC.

The CDR3 coding sequence is TGTGCCAGCAGTACCCTCGGGACAGGGTTTAGTTCACCCCTCCACTTT. Translating it yields CASSTLGTGFSSPLHF. This chain links TRBV6-2 or TRBV6-3 with TRBJ1-6; 9 bases agree with TRBD1. V trimming: 5 bases; J trimming: 9 bases; junction bases outside the gene matches: 11. Germline CDR1 and CDR2: MNHEY and SVGEGT. This CDR3 is 16 amino acids long.

The rearrangement joins TRBV9 to TRBJ2-3; D may be TRBD2 (6 bases). Germline assignment: CDR1 SGDLS and CDR2 YYNGEE. The V gene lost 4 bases and the J gene lost 4 bases, with 10 bases spanning the gap. This CDR3 has 13 residues. The CDR3: CASSSTGADTQYF. The CDR3 DNA reads as TGTGCCAGCAGCTCAACGGGGGCAGATACGCAGTATTTT.

The chain couples TRBV6-1 to TRBJ1-1, with 7 bases identical to TRBD1. The CDR3 runs 15 residues. V was pared by 3 bases and J by 0 bases, with 4 bases of the junction left unmatched. Germline CDR1 reads MNHNS; CDR2 reads SASEGT. CDR3 amino acids: CASSDSGQMNTEAFF. The CDR3 nucleotides are TGTGCCAGCAGTGATTCGGGACAGATGAACACTGAAGCTTTCTTT.

The rearrangement joins TRBV5-4 to TRBJ1-6; possibly TRBD1 for D (6 bases). The CDR3 runs to 17 residues. CDR1 is SGHNT, CDR2 YYREEE, per germline (reference sequence). Trimming left V 3 bases short and J 0 bases short, with 13 bases between. DNA of the CDR3: TGTGCCAGCAGCTCGGACAGTCGCAGCTCCTATAATTCACCCCTCCACTTT. It codes for CASSSDSRSSYNSPLHF.

The V and J genes are TRBV3-1 (or the pseudogene TRBV3-2) and TRBJ1-1; D gene ambiguous. The germline CDR1 and CDR2 sequences are LGHDT and YNNKEL (reference sequence). The CDR3 is 14 amino acids. Between the trimmed V and J ends, which lost 0 bases and 0 bases, there was a span of 5 bases. The CDR3 coding sequence is TGTGCCAGCAGCCAAGATCGAGTGAACACTGAAGCTTTCTTT. Its protein product is CASSQDRVNTEAFF.

The chain carries TRBV5-1 and TRBJ1-3; TRBD1 matches at 7 bases. The CDR3 sequence is 16 residues long. Germline CDR1 reads SGHRS; CDR2 reads YFSETQ. V was pared by 0 bases and J by 4 bases, with 7 bases of the junction left unmatched. The CDR3 is CASSLAGTERGNTIYF. In nucleotides, the CDR3 is TGCGCCAGCAGCTTGGCCGGGACAGAAAGAGGAAACACCATATATTTT. Complete variable domain (other parts from reference TRBV5-1 and TRBJ1-3): KAGVTQTPRYLIKTRGQQVTLSCSPISGHRSVSWYQQTPGQGLQFLFEYFSETQRNKGNFPGRFSGRQFSNSRSEMNVSTLELGDSALYLCASSLAGTERGNTIYFGEGSWLTVV.

This chain connects TRBV2 to TRBJ1-4; a weak D match, TRBD1 (6 bases). This CDR3 contains 16 residues. V gave up 5 bases and J gave up 2 bases, with 15 bases separating them. The germline V gene encodes CDR1 SNHLY and CDR2 FYNNEI. CDR3 amino acids: CASSLQGGVTNEKLFF. CDR3 in DNA: TGTGCCAGCAGTCTACAGGGTGGAGTGACTAATGAAAAACTGTTTTTT.

This rearrangement joins TRBV19 to TRBJ2-7; TRBD1 agrees at 8 bases. Germline-derived CDR1 and CDR2 are LNHDA and SQIVND (reference sequence). CDR3 size: 14 residues. V gave up 6 bases and J gave up 1 base; unmatched junction bases: 5. The CDR3 is CASRARGPSYEQYF. In DNA form, the CDR3 reads TGTGCCAGTAGGGCCAGGGGGCCTTCCTACGAGCAGTACTTC. The full variable domain, its missing parts supplied by reference TRBV19 and TRBJ2-7, is DGGITQSPKYLFRKEGQNVTLSCEQNLNHDAMYWYRQDPGQGLRLIYYSQIVNDFQKGDIAEGYSVSREKKESFPLTVTSAQKNPTAFYLCASRARGPSYEQYFGPGTRLTVT.

As concerns this clone: Within the sample, other DNA sequences also encode this same CDR3. The J gene is TRBJ1-5, the V gene TRBV9; the match to TRBD1 covers 7 bases. V lost 4 bases, J lost 2 bases, and 3 bases stayed unmatched. The V gene's germline CDR1 is SGDLS and CDR2 YYNGEE. This CDR3 region has 14 residues. CDR3 sequence (DNA): TGTGCCAGCAGCTCAACAGGGGGCAATCAGCCCCAGCATTTT. Translating gives CASSSTGGNQPQHF.

The V gene is TRBV9, the J gene TRBJ2-1, with 9 bases aligning to TRBD2. Losses at the gene ends were 6 bases for V and 3 bases for J; bases not matched to a gene: 7. The CDR3 loop spans 15 amino acids. CDR1 and CDR2 from the germline V gene are SGDLS and YYNGEE. Here the CDR3 reads CASNLGTSSYNEQFF. The CDR3 region has the DNA TGTGCCAGCAACCTAGGGACTAGCAGCTACAATGAGCAGTTCTTC.

The chain is built from TRBV13 and TRBJ2-1; 7 bases line up with TRBD1. Germline V gives CDR1 PRHDT, CDR2 FYEKMQ (reference sequence). The CDR3 is 14 residues long. Trimming removed 1 base from V and 9 bases from J; junction bases left unmatched: 6. The CDR3 DNA is TGTGCCAGCAGCTTAGAGGGGGCGCGTCCTGAGCAGTTCTTC. Encoded protein: CASSLEGARPEQFF.

The J gene is TRBJ2-1, the V gene TRBV19; D may be TRBD1 (5 bases). The ends were cut back, 5 bases at V and 5 bases at J, with 16 bases in the middle. Germline values: CDR1 LNHDA, CDR2 SQIVND (reference sequence). CDR3 length: 15 residues. CDR3 in amino acids: CASSSPGRDNNEQFF. The CDR3 DNA reads as TGTGCCAGTAGTTCCCCAGGGCGAGATAACAATGAGCAGTTCTTC.